This T cell receptor (beta chain) is drawn from a study of metastatic and nonmetastatic thyroid tumors. This clone appeared a few times. Every patient underwent thyroid surgery untreated. V gave up 7 bases and J gave up 6 bases, with 22 bases separating them. Germline V CDR1 and CDR2: SGHNT, YYREEE (reference sequence). The CDR3 is made up of 15 amino acids. TCRdb re-clonotyped the PCR reads via MiXCR. This sample has around 22,000 clones, with roughly 9.8% found just once. The sample comprised blood. This receptor was taken from a female donor with papillary thyroid cancer or a benign thyroid nodule (not recorded which). Some clones in this sample may be carry-over from other donors' samples. V gene TRBV5-4 combines with J gene TRBJ1-1, with D perhaps TRBD1 (5 bases). CDR3 sequence reads: CASSPGVLGLAEAFF. Here the CDR3 DNA reads TGTGCCAGCTCCCCGGGGGTATTGGGGCTGGCTGAAGCTTTCTTT.